The following is a T cell receptor beta chain sequence with its context. Its antigen is currently unknown. This specimen comes from a study of T cells in localized non-small cell lung cancer. TCRdb's copy holds only in-frame clones and misses some; the assay was immunoSEQ multiplex PCR. The profile shows about 23,000 clones, 70% to 90% of them singletons. Study-wide findings and caveats: Measurement of T cell clonality placed uninvolved adjacent lung highest, above the level in tumor. Appearances in adjacent lung were noted for a median 57 of the top 100 tumor clones. A higher density of T cells in blood coincided with extended overall survival.

This clonotype was obtained from a male donor aged 60 or over with stage I lung adenocarcinoma. The sequencing here drew on peripheral blood, taken before any cancer treatment.

In nucleotides, the CDR3 is TGTGCCAGCAGTAGAGGGGGCACTGAAGCTTTCTTT. Translating it yields CASSRGGTEAFF. The rearrangement joins TRBV27 to TRBJ1-1, with D possibly being TRBD1 (6 bases). Germline V CDR1 and CDR2: MNHEY, SMNVEV (reference sequence). V lost 5 bases and J 4 bases, leaving 8 bases between the germline ends. The CDR3 loop spans 12 amino acids.